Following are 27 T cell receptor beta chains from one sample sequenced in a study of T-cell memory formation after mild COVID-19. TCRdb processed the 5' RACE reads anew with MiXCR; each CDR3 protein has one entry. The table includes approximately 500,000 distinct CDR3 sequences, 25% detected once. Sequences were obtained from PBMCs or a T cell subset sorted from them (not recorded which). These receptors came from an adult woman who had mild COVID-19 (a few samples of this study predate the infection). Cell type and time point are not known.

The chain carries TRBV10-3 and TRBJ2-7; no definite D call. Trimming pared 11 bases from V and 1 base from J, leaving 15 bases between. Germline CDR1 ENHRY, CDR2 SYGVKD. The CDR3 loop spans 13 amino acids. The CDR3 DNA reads TGTGCCGCCCAAGAAGCCACGTCCTACGAGCAGTACTTC. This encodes CAAQEATSYEQYF.

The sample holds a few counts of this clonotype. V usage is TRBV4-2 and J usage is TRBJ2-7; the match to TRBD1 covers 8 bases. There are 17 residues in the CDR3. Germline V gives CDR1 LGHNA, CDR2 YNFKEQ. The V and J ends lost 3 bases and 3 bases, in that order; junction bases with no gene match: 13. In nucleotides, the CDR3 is TGTGCCAGCAGCCACTCCCCTGGGACAGGAGCCCTCTACGAGCAGTACTTC. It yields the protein CASSHSPGTGALYEQYF.

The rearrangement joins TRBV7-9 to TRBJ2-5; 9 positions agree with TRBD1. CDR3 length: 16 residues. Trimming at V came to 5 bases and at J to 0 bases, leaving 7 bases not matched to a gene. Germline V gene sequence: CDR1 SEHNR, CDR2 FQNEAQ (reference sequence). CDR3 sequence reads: CASSRTGGGYQETQYF. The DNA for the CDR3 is TGTGCCAGCAGCCGCACAGGGGGCGGGTACCAAGAGACCCAGTACTTC.

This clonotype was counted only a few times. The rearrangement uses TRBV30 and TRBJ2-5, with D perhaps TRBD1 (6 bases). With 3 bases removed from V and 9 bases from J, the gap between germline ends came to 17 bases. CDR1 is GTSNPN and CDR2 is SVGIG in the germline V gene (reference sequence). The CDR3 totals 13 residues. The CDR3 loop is CAWRATGSGAQYF. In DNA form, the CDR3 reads TGTGCCTGGAGGGCGACAGGTTCAGGGGCCCAGTACTTC.

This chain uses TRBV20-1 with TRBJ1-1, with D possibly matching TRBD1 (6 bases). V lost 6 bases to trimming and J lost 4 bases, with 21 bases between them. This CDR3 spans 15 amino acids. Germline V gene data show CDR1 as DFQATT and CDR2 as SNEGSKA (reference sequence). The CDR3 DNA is TGCAGTGCAGCTCCAGGAGGGGGTGAGTCCACTGAAGCTTTCTTT. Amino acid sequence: CSAAPGGGESTEAFF.

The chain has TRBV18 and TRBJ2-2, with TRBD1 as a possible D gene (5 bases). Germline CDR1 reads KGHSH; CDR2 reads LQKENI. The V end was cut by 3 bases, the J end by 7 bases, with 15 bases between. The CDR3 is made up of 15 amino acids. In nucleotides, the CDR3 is TGTGCCAGCTCACCTGGTGCAGGGCGTCACGGGGAGCTGTTTTTT. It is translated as CASSPGAGRHGELFF.

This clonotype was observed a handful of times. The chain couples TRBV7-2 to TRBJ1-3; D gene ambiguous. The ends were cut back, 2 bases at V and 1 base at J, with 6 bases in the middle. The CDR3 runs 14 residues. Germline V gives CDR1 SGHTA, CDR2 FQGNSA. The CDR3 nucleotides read TGTGCCAGCAGCTTAAAGCTTTCTGGAAACACCATATATTTT. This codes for CASSLKLSGNTIYF.

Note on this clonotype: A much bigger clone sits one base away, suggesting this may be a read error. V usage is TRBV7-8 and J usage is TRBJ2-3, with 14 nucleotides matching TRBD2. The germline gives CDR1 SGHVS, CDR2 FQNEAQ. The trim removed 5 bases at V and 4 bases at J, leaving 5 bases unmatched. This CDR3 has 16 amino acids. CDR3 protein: CASSLRLAGGADTQYF. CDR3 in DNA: TGTGCCAGCAGCCTCAGACTAGCGGGGGGGGCAGATACGCAGTATTTT.

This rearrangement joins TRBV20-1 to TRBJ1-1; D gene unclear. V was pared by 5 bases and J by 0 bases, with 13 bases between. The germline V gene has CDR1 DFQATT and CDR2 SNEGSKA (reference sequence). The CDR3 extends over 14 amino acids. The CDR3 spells CSAYKSGMNTEAFF. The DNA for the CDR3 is TGCAGTGCTTATAAATCGGGGATGAACACTGAAGCTTTCTTT.

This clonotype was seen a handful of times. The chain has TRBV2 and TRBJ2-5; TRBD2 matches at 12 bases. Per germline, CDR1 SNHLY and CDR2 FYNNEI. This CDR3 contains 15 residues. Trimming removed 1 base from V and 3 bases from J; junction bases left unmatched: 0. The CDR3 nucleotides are TGTGCCAGCAGTGAAGGACTAGCGGGGGAAGAGACCCAGTACTTC. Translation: CASSEGLAGEETQYF. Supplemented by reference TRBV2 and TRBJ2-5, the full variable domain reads EPEVTQTPSHQVTQMGQEVILRCVPISNHLYFYWYRQILGQKVEFLVSFYNNEISEKSEIFDDQFSVERPDGSNFTLKIRSTKLEDSAMYFCASSEGLAGEETQYFGPGTRLLVL.

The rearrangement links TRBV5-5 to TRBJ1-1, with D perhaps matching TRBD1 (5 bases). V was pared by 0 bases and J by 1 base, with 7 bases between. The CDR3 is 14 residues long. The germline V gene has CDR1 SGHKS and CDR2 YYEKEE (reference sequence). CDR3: CASSLAGKNTEAFF. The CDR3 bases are TGTGCCAGCAGCTTGGCAGGGAAGAACACTGAAGCTTTCTTT.

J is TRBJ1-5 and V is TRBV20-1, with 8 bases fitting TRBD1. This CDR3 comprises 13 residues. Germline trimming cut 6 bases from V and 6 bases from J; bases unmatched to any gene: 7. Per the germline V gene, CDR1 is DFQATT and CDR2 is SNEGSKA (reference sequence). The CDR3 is CSAGQGGGQPQHF. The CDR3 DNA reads TGCAGTGCCGGACAGGGAGGGGGTCAGCCCCAGCATTTT.

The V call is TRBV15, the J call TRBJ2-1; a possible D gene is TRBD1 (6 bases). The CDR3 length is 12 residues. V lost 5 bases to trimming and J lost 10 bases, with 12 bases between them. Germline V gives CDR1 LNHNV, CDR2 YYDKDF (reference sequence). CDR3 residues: CATSGGQWEQFF. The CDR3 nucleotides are TGTGCCACCAGCGGGGGACAATGGGAGCAGTTCTTC.

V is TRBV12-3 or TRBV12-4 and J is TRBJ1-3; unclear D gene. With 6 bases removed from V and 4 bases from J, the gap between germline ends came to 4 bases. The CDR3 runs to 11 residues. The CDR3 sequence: CASSMGNTIYF. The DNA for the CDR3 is TGTGCCAGCAGCATGGGAAACACCATATATTTT.

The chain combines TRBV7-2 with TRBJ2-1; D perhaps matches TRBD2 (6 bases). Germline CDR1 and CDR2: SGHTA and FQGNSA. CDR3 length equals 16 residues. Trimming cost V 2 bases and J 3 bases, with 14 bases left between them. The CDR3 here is CASSLLRGEIYNEQFF. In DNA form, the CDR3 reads TGTGCCAGCAGCTTACTACGCGGGGAAATCTACAATGAGCAGTTCTTC. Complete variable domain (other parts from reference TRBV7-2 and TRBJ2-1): GAGVSQSPSNKVTEKGKDVELRCDPISGHTALYWYRQSLGQGLEFLIYFQGNSAPDKSGLPSDRFSAERTGGSVSTLTIQRTQQEDSAVYLCASSLLRGEIYNEQFFGPGTRLTVL.

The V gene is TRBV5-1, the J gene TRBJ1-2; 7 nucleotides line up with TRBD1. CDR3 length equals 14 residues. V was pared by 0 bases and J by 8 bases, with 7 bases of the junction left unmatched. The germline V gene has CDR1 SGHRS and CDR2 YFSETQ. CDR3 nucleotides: TGCGCCAGCAGCTTGGGCAGGGGGGGCCTGGGCTACACCTTC. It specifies CASSLGRGGLGYTF. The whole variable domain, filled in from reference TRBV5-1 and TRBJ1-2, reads KAGVTQTPRYLIKTRGQQVTLSCSPISGHRSVSWYQQTPGQGLQFLFEYFSETQRNKGNFPGRFSGRQFSNSRSEMNVSTLELGDSALYLCASSLGRGGLGYTFGSGTRLTVV.

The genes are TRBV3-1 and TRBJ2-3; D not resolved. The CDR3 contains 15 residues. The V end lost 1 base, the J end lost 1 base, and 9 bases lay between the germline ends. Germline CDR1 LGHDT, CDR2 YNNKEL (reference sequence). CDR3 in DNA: TGTGCCAGCAGCCAAGTTGGGCCCGGCACAGATACGCAGTATTTT. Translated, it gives CASSQVGPGTDTQYF.

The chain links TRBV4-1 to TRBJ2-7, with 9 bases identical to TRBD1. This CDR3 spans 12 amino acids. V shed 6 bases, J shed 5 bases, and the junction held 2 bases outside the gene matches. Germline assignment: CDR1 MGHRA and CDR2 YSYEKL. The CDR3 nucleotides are TGCGCCAGCAGGGGACAGGGAAACGAGCAGTACTTC. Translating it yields CASRGQGNEQYF.

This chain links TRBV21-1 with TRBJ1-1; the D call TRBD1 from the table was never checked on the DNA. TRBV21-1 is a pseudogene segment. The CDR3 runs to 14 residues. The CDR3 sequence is CASGTGCKGTEAFF. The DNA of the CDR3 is TGTGCCAGTGGGACAGGGTGTAAAGGCACTGAAGCTTTCTTT.

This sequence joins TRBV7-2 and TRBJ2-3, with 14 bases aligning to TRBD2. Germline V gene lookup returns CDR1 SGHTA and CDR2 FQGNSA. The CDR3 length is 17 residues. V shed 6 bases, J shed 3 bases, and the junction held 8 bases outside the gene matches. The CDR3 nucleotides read TGTGCCAGCAGTTCGGGACTAGCGGGAGCGCGGACAGATACGCAGTATTTT. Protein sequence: CASSSGLAGARTDTQYF.

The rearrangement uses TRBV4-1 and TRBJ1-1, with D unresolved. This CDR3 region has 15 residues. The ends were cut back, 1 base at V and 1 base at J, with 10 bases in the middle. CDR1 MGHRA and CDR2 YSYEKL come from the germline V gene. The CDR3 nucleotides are TGCGCCAGCAGCCAAGGATGGGCTGAGAACACTGAAGCTTTCTTT. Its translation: CASSQGWAENTEAFF.

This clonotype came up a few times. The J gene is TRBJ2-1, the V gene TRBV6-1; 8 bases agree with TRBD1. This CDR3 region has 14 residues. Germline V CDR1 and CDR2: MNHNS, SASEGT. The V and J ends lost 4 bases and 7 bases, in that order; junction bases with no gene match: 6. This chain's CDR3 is CASSVRTGSNEQFF. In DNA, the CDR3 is TGTGCCAGCAGTGTAAGGACAGGGAGTAATGAGCAGTTCTTC.

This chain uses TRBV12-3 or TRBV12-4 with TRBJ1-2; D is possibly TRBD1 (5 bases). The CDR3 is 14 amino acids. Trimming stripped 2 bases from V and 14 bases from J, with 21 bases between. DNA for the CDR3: TGTGCCAGCAGTTTATCTGGGGGACCTACTCCTAGGACCTTC. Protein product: CASSLSGGPTPRTF.

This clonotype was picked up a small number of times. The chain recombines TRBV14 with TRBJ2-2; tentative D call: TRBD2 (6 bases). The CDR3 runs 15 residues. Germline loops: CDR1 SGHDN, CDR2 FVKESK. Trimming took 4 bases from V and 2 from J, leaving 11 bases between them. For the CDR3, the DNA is TGTGCCAGCAGCCCTTCGGGAGTAAACACCGGGGAGCTGTTTTTT. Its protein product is CASSPSGVNTGELFF.

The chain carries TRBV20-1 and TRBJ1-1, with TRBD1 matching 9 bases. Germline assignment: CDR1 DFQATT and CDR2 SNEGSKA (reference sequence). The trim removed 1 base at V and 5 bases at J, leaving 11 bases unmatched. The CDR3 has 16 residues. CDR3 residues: CSARVRFVGQGTEAFF. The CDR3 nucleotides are TGCAGTGCTAGAGTACGGTTTGTGGGACAGGGAACTGAAGCTTTCTTT.

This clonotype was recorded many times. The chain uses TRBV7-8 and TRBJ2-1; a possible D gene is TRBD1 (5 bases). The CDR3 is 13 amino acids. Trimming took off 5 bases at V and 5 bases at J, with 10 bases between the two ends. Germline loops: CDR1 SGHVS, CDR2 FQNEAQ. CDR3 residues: CASSPTRDNEQFF. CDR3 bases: TGTGCCAGCAGCCCCACCAGGGACAATGAGCAGTTCTTC.

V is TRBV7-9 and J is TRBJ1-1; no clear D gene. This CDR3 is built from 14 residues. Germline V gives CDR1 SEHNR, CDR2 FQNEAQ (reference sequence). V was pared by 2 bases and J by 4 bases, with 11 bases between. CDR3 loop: CASSLKSASTEAFF. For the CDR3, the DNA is TGTGCCAGCAGCTTAAAAAGCGCGAGCACTGAAGCTTTCTTT.